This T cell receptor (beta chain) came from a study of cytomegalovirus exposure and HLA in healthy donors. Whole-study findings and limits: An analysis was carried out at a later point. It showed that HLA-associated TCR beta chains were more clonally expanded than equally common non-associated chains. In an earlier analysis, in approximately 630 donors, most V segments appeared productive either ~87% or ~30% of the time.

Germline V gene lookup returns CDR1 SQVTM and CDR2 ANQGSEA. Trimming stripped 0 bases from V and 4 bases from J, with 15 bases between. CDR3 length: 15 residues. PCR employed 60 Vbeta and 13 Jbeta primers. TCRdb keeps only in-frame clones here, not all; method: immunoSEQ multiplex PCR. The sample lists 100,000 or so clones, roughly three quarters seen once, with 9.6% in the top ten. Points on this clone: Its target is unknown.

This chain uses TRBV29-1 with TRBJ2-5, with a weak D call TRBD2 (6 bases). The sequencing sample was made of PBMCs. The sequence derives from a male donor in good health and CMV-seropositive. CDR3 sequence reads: CSVEEGGDRGETQYF. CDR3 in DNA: TGCAGCGTTGAAGAGGGAGGAGATAGGGGAGAGACCCAGTACTTC.